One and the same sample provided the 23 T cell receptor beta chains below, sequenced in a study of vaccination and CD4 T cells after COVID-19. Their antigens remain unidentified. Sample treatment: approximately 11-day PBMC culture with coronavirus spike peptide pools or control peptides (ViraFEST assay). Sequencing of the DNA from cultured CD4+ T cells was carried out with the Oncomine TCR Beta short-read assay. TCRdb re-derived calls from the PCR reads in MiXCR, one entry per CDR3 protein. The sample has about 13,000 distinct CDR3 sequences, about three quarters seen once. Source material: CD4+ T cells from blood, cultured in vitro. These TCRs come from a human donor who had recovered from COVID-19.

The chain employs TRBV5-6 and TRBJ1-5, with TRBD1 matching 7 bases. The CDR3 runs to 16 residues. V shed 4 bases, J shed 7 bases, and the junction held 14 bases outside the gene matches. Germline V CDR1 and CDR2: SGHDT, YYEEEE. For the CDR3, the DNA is TGTGCCAGCAGCACCTTTCGCAGACAGGGTGGACAGCCCCAGCATTTT. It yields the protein CASSTFRRQGGQPQHF.

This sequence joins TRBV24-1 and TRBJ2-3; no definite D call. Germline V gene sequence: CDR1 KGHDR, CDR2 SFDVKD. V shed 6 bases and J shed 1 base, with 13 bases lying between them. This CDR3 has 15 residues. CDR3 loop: CATSWSAGRTDTQYF. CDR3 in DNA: TGTGCCACCAGTTGGTCGGCAGGACGCACAGATACGCAGTATTTT.

The CDR3 DNA reads TGTGCCAGCATGAGGGGTACGGGCAATCAGCCCCAGCATTTT. Residues: CASMRGTGNQPQHF. The chain couples TRBV2 to TRBJ1-5; weak D call: TRBD1 (5 bases). The CDR3 runs to 14 residues. V was trimmed by 7 bases and J by 2 bases, leaving 12 bases between them. Germline V gives CDR1 SNHLY, CDR2 FYNNEI.

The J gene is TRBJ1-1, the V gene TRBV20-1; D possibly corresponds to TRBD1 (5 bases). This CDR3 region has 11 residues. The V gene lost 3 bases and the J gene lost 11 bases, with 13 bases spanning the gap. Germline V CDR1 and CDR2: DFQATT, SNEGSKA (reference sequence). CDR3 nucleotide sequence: TGCAGTGCTAGCCAGGGACCCGGGGCTTTCTTT. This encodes CSASQGPGAFF.

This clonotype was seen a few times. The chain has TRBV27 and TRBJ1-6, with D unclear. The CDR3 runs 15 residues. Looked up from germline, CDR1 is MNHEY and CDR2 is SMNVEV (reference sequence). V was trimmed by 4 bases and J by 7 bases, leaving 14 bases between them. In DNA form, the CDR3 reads TGTGCCAGCAGTTCCCCTGTGGGGAGGAATTCACCCCTCCACTTT. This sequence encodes CASSSPVGRNSPLHF.

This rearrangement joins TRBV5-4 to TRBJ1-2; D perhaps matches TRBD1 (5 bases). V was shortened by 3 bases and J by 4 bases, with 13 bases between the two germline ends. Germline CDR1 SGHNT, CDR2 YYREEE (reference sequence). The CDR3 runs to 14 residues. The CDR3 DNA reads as TGTGCCAGCAGCTCGCCCAGGGTTCGCTATGGCTACACCTTC. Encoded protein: CASSSPRVRYGYTF.

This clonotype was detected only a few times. In DNA, the CDR3 is TGTGCCAGCAGAGTTAGCCTGAAAGCCTACAATGAGCAGTTCTTC. Its translation: CASRVSLKAYNEQFF. The rearrangement uses TRBV6-1 and TRBJ2-1; D is ambiguous. V was clipped by 6 bases and J by 2 bases, with 14 bases between them. This CDR3 spans 15 amino acids. Per the germline V gene, CDR1 is MNHNS and CDR2 is SASEGT.

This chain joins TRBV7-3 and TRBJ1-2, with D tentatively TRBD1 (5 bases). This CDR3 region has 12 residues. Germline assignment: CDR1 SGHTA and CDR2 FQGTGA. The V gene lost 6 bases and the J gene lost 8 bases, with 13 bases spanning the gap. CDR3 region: CASSLIRGGYTF. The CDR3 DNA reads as TGTGCCAGCAGTCTCATTAGGGGCGGCTACACCTTC. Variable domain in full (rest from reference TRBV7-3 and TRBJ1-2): GAGVSQTPSNKVTEKGKYVELRCDPISGHTALYWYRQSLGQGPEFLIYFQGTGAADDSGLPNDRFFAVRPEGSVSTLKIQRTERGDSAVYLCASSLIRGGYTFGSGTRLTVV.

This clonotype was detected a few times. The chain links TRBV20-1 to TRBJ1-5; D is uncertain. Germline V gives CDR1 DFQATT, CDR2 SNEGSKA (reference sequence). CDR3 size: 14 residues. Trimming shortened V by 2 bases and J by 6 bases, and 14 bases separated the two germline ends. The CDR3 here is CSARPWQDGQPQHF. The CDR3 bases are TGCAGTGCTAGACCCTGGCAGGATGGTCAGCCCCAGCATTTT.

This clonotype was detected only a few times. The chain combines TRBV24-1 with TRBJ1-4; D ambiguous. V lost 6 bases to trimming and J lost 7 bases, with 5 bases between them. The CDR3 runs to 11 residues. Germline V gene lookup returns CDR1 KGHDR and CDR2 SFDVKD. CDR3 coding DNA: TGTGCCACCAGTTGGGGTGAAAAACTGTTTTTT. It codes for CATSWGEKLFF.

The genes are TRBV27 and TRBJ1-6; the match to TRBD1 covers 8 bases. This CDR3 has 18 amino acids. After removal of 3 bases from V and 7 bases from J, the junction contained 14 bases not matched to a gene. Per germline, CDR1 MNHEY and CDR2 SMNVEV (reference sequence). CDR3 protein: CASSFDFSGTGPNSPLHF. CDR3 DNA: TGTGCCAGCAGTTTCGACTTCTCCGGGACAGGACCAAATTCACCCCTCCACTTT.

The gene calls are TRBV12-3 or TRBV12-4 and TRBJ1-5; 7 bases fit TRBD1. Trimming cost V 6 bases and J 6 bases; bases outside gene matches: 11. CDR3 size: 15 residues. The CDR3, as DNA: TGTGCCAGCAGCACGGACAGGATGGGGATTCAGCCCCAGCATTTT. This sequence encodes CASSTDRMGIQPQHF.

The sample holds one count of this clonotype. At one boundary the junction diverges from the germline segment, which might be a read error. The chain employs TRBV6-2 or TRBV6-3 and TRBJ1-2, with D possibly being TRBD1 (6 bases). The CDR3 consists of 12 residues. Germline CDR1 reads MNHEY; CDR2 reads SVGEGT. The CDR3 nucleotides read TGTGCCAGCAGTTACCTTAATACGGGACAAGACTTC. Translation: CASSYLNTGQDF.

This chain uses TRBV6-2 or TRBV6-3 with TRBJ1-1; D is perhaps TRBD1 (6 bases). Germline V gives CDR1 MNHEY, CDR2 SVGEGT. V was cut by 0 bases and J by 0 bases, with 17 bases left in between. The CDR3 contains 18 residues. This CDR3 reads CASSYSSSLGQLNTEAFF. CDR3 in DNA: TGTGCCAGCAGTTACTCCTCAAGCCTGGGACAACTGAACACTGAAGCTTTCTTT.

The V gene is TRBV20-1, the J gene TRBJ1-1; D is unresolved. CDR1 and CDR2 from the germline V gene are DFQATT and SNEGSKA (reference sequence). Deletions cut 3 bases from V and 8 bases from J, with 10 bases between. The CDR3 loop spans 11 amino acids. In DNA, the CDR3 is TGCAGTGCTAGGGACGGACTCGAAGCTTTCTTT. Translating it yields CSARDGLEAFF.

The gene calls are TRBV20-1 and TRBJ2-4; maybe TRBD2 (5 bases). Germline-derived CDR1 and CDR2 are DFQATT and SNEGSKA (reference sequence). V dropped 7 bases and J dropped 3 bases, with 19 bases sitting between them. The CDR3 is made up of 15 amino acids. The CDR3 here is CSGTPAEVVKNIQYF. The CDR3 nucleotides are TGCAGTGGAACACCCGCGGAGGTGGTCAAAAACATTCAGTACTTC.

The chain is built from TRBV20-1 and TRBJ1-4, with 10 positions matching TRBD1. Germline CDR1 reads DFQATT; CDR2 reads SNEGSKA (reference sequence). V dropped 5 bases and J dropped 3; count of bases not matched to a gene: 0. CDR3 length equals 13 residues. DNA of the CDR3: TGCAGTGCTGGACAGGGGGCTAATGAAAAACTGTTTTTT. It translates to CSAGQGANEKLFF.

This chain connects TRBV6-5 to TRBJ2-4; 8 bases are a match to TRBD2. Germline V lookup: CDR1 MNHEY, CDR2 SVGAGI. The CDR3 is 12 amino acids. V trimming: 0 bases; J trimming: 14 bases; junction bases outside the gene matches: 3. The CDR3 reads CASSYSHGGEYF. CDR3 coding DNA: TGTGCCAGCAGTTACTCGCACGGGGGGGAGTACTTC.

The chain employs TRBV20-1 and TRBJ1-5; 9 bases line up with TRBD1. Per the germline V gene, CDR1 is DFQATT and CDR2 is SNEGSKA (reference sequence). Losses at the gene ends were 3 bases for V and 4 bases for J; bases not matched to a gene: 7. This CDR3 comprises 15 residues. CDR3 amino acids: CSARAGTGRNQPQHF. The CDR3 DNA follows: TGCAGTGCTAGGGCCGGGACAGGGAGAAATCAGCCCCAGCATTTT.

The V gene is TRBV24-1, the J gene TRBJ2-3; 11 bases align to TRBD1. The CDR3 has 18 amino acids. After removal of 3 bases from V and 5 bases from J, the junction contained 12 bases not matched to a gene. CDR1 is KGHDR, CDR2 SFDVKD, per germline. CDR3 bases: TGTGCCACCAGTGATCCACCGGGACAGGGGGGTGGTGGAGATACGCAGTATTTT. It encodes CATSDPPGQGGGGDTQYF.

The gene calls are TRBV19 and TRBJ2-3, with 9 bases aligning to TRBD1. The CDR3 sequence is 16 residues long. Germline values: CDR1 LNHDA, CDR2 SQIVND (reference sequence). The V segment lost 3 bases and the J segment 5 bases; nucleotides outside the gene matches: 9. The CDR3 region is CASSIIRTGDVDTQYF. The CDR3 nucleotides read TGTGCCAGTAGTATCATCCGGACAGGGGACGTAGATACGCAGTATTTT.

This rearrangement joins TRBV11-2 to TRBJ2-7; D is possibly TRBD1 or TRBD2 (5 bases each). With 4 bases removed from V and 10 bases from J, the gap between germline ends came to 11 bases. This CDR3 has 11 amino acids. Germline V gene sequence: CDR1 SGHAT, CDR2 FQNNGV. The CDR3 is CASSWGLDQYF. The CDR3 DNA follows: TGTGCCAGCAGCTGGGGGTTGGATCAGTACTTC.

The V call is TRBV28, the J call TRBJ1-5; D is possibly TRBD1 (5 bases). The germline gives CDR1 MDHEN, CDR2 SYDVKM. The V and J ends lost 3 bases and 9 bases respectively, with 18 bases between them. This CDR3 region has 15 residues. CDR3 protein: CASSLGGRVRSPQHF. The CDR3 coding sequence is TGTGCCAGCAGTTTGGGGGGTCGCGTCCGTTCGCCCCAGCATTTT.